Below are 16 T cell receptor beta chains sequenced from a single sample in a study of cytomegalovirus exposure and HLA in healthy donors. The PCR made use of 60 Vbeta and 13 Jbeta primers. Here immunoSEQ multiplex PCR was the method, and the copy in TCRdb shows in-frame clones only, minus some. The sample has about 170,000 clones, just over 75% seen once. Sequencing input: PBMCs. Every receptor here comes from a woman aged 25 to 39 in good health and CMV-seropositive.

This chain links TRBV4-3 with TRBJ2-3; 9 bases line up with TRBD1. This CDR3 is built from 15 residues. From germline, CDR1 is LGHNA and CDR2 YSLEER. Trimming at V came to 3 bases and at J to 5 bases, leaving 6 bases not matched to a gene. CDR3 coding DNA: TGCGCCAGCAGCCACTCCGGGACAGGGAGAGATACGCAGTATTTT. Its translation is CASSHSGTGRDTQYF.

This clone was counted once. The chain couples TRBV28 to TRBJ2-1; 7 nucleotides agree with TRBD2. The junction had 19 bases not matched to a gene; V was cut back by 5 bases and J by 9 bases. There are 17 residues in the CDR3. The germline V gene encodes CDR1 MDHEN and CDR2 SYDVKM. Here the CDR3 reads CASSTLNSGSLIGEQFF. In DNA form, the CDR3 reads TGTGCCAGCAGTACTTTAAATAGCGGGTCCCTGATCGGTGAGCAGTTCTTC.

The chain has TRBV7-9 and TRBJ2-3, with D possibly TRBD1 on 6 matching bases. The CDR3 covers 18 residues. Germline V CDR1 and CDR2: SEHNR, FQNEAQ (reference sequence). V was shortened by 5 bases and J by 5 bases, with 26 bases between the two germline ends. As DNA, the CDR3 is TGTGCCAGCAGCCCGTCTGGGGGCTGGCAGGGAGAAGTAGATACGCAGTATTTT. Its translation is CASSPSGGWQGEVDTQYF. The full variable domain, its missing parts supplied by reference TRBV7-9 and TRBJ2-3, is DTGVSQNPRHKITKRGQNVTFRCDPISEHNRLYWYRQTLGQGPEFLTYFQNEAQLEKSRLLSDRFSAERPKGSFSTLEIQRTEQGDSAMYLCASSPSGGWQGEVDTQYFGPGTRLTVL.

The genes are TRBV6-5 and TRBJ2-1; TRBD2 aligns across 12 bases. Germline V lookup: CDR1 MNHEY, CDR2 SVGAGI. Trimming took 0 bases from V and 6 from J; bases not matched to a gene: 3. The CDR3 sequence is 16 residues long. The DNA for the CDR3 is TGTGCCAGCAGTTACTCGACTAGCGGGAGTGGCAATGAGCAGTTCTTC. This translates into CASSYSTSGSGNEQFF.

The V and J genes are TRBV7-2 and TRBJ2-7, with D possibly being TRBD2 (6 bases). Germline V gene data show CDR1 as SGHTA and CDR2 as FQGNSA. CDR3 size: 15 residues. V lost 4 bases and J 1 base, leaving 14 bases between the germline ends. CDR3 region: CASSSGLAESYEQYF. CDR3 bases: TGTGCCAGCAGCTCGGGACTCGCGGAATCCTACGAGCAGTACTTC. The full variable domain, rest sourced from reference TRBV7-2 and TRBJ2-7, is GAGVSQSPSNKVTEKGKDVELRCDPISGHTALYWYRQSLGQGLEFLIYFQGNSAPDKSGLPSDRFSAERTGGSVSTLTIQRTQQEDSAVYLCASSSGLAESYEQYFGPGTRLTVT.

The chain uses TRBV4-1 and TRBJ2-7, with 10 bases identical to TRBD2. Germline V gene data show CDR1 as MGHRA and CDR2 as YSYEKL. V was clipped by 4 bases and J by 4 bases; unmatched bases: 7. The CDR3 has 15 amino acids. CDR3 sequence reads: CASSRGLAAEYEQYF. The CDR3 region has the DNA TGCGCCAGCAGCCGAGGACTAGCGGCAGAGTACGAGCAGTACTTC.

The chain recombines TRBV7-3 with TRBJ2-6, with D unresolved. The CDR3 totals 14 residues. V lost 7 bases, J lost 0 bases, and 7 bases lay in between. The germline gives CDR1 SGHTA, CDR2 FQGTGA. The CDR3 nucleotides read TGTGCCAGCACCTTGAGCTCTGGGGCCAACGTCCTGACTTTC. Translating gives CASTLSSGANVLTF.

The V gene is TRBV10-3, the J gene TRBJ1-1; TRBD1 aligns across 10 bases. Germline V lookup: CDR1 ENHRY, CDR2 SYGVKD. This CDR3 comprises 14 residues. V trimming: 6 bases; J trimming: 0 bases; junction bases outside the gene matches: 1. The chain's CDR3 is CAIRDRGLNTEAFF. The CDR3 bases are TGTGCCATCAGAGACAGGGGGCTGAACACTGAAGCTTTCTTT.

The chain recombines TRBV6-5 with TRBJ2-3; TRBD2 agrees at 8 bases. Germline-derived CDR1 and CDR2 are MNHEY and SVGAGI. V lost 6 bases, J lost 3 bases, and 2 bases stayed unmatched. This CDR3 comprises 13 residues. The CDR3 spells CASRSGGTDTQYF. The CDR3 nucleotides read TGTGCCAGCAGGTCGGGAGGGACAGATACGCAGTATTTT.

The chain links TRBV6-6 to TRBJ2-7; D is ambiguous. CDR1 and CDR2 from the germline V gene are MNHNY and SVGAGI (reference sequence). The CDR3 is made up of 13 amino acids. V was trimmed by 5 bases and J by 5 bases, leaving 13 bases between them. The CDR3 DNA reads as TGTGCCAGCAGTCCAGTCCCGTCCCACGAGCAGTACTTC. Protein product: CASSPVPSHEQYF.

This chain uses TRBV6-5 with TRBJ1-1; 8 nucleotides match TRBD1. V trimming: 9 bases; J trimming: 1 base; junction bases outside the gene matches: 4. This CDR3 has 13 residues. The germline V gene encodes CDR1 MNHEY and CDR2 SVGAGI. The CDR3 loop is CASLDRANTEAFF. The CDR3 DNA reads TGTGCCAGTCTGGACAGGGCGAACACTGAAGCTTTCTTT.

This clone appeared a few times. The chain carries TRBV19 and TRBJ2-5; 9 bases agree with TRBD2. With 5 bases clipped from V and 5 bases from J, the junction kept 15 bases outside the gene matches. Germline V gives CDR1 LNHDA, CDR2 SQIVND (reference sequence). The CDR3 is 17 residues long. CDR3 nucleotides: TGTGCCAGTAGTTCGGCGGGGCGGGAGGGCCCATGGGAGACCCAGTACTTC. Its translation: CASSSAGREGPWETQYF.

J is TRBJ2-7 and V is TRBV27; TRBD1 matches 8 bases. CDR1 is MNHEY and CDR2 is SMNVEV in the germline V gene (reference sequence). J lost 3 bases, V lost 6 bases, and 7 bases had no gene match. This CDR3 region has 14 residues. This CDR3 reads CASSLGQEFYEQYF. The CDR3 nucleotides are TGTGCCAGCAGCCTGGGACAGGAATTCTACGAGCAGTACTTC.

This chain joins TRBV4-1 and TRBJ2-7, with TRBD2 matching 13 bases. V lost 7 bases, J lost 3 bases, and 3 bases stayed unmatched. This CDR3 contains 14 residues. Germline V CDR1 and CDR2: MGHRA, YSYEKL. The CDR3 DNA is TGCGCCAGCACCCGACTAGCGGGAGGCTACGAGCAGTACTTC. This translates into CASTRLAGGYEQYF.

The CDR3: CASSGEVPRTGQPQHF. CDR3 DNA sequence: TGTGCCAGCAGTGGGGAGGTACCCCGGACAGGTCAGCCCCAGCATTTT. The V gene is TRBV2, the J gene TRBJ1-5, with TRBD1 matching 7 bases. CDR1 and CDR2 (germline): SNHLY, FYNNEI. With 4 bases clipped from V and 6 bases from J, the junction kept 12 bases outside the gene matches. The CDR3 extends over 16 amino acids.

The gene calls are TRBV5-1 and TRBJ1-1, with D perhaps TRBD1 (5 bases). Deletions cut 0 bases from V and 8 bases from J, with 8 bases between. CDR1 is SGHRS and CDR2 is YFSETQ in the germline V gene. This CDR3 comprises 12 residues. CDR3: CASSLETGEAFF. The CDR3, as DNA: TGCGCCAGCAGCTTGGAAACAGGAGAAGCTTTCTTT.